This TCR beta chain was captured in a study of T-cell reconstitution after alpha-beta-depleted transplantation in children. Overall study results and limits: Recipient T cells and thymic progenitors that survived gave rise to the high TCRbeta diversity observed at day 60 in some patients. T-cell numbers and diversity, one year after transplant, stemmed largely from T cells that were newly produced.

This clonotype came up a few times. Antigen specificity is unknown. V lost 6 bases and J 1 base, leaving 12 bases between the germline ends. CDR3 size: 14 residues. As it was prepared, the TCRbeta library received unique molecular identifiers. TCRdb itself ran the PCR reads through MiXCR, one entry per CDR3 protein. This table holds 200,000 to 300,000 distinct CDR3 sequences, 20% to 30% found once. The source was PBMCs, mostly from graft donor cells, collected 360 days after TCRalphabeta/CD19-depleted stem cell transplant. The V call is TRBV12-3 or TRBV12-4, the J call TRBJ1-1; D gene unclear. This receptor was taken from a female patient aged 2-15 years who had a stem cell transplant for congenital amegakaryocytic thrombocytopenia, so the T cells may come from the graft donor. CDR3 coding DNA: TGTGCCAGCAGCCCAGGACTGCAGAACACTGAAGCTTTCTTT. Amino acid sequence: CASSPGLQNTEAFF.